These 27 T cell receptor beta chains were sequenced from one sample in a study of identical twins. Using its own MiXCR run on the 5' RACE reads, TCRdb lists one record per CDR3 protein. The table shows 690,000 or so distinct CDR3 sequences, with 5.5% to 7.5% occurring only once. Sequencing used naive T cells sorted from blood. The receptor source for this set is a man younger than 30 in good health.

This clonotype was counted ten times or more. The chain couples TRBV20-1 to TRBJ2-5; TRBD2 aligns across 10 bases. V was clipped by 4 bases and J by 4 bases; unmatched bases: 6. The length of the CDR3 is 14 residues. Germline-derived CDR1 and CDR2 are DFQATT and SNEGSKA (reference sequence). CDR3 protein: CSAKGLAHVETQYF. The CDR3 bases are TGCAGTGCTAAGGGACTAGCGCACGTAGAGACCCAGTACTTC.

This clonotype was detected many times. This chain joins TRBV20-1 and TRBJ1-1; 12 bases match TRBD1. Germline lookup yields CDR1 DFQATT and CDR2 SNEGSKA (reference sequence). After removal of 0 bases from V and 5 bases from J, the junction contained 4 bases not matched to a gene. This CDR3 spans 15 amino acids. Here the CDR3 reads CSARDRDRGLTEAFF. CDR3 DNA: TGCAGTGCTAGAGACCGGGACAGGGGGCTAACTGAAGCTTTCTTT.

Concerning this clonotype itself: This may be a read error: a much more frequent sequence differs by one nucleotide. J is TRBJ2-7 and V is TRBV27; the D gene is possibly TRBD1 (5 bases). Germline CDR1 reads MNHEY; CDR2 reads SMNVEV (reference sequence). V shed 0 bases and J shed 2 bases, with 11 bases lying between them. The CDR3 runs to 15 residues. CDR3 sequence: CASSLSPIGAYEQYF. The CDR3 DNA is TGTGCCAGCAGTTTATCCCCTATAGGGGCCTACGAGCAGTACTTC.

The table lists this clonotype with many counts. The chain has TRBV7-9 and TRBJ1-1, with 7 bases aligning to TRBD1. J lost 0 bases, V lost 4 bases, and 5 bases had no gene match. Germline-derived CDR1 and CDR2 are SEHNR and FQNEAQ (reference sequence). This CDR3 spans 15 amino acids. The CDR3 spells CASSSNRGMNTEAFF. The CDR3, as DNA: TGTGCCAGCAGCTCGAACAGGGGTATGAACACTGAAGCTTTCTTT.

The chain couples TRBV5-1 to TRBJ2-3; 7 bases match TRBD2. CDR1 is SGHRS and CDR2 is YFSETQ in the germline V gene. The CDR3 is 15 amino acids. V gave up 4 bases and J gave up 4 bases; unmatched junction bases: 9. CDR3 region: CASSGPGGSADTQYF. In DNA, the CDR3 is TGCGCCAGCAGCGGGCCGGGGGGATCCGCAGATACGCAGTATTTT.

The V call is TRBV6-1, the J call TRBJ2-1; 7 bases line up with TRBD1. The V segment lost 2 bases and the J segment 9 bases; nucleotides outside the gene matches: 13. Germline V gives CDR1 MNHNS, CDR2 SASEGT. This CDR3 comprises 16 residues. DNA for the CDR3: TGTGCCAGCAGTGAACAGCCCCCGGGACAGTCTCTTGAGCAGTTCTTC. Amino acid sequence: CASSEQPPGQSLEQFF.

This clonotype turned up a few times. The J gene is TRBJ2-7, the V gene TRBV30; 7 bases fit TRBD2. Looked up from germline, CDR1 is GTSNPN and CDR2 is SVGIG (reference sequence). The trim removed 2 bases at V and 3 bases at J, leaving 13 bases unmatched. The CDR3 spans 16 residues. The CDR3 coding sequence is TGTGCCTGGAGTAGGGAGGGAGGGAAGAGCCACTACGAGCAGTACGTC. Amino acid sequence: CAWSREGGKSHYEQYV.

This sequence joins TRBV12-5 and TRBJ2-1; no reliable D call. The CDR3 is made up of 13 amino acids. V was trimmed by 8 bases and J by 9 bases, leaving 17 bases between them. Germline V gene data show CDR1 as LGHNT and CDR2 as FRNRAP. This CDR3 reads CASSFWGTVEQFF. In DNA, the CDR3 is TGTGCTAGTTCCTTCTGGGGTACTGTTGAGCAGTTCTTC. The whole variable domain, remainder taken from reference TRBV12-5 and TRBJ2-1, is DARVTQTPRHKVTEMGQEVTMRCQPILGHNTVFWYRQTMMQGLELLAYFRNRAPLDDSGMPKDRFSAEMPDATLATLKIQPSEPRDSAVYFCASSFWGTVEQFFGPGTRLTVL.

Many counts were recorded for this clonotype. The rearrangement links TRBV24-1 to TRBJ1-2; 9 bases fit TRBD1. Germline V lookup: CDR1 KGHDR, CDR2 SFDVKD. The CDR3 runs to 13 residues. After removal of 8 bases from V and 9 bases from J, the junction contained 9 bases not matched to a gene. The CDR3 DNA reads TGTGCCACCATGGGGACAGGGCAGTGGAGCTACACCTTC. The encoded protein is CATMGTGQWSYTF.

This clonotype occurred many times. The J gene is TRBJ2-3, the V gene TRBV29-1; 10 bases are a match to TRBD2. With 4 bases clipped from V and 1 base from J, the junction kept 2 bases outside the gene matches. The CDR3 totals 14 residues. In germline, CDR1 is SQVTM, CDR2 ANQGSEA. The CDR3 DNA follows: TGCAGCGTTGGGCTAGCGGGAGGCACAGATACGCAGTATTTT. Its translation: CSVGLAGGTDTQYF.

This clonotype has a count of ten or more. This CDR3 reads CASSLYGEYEQYF. The CDR3 nucleotides read TGTGCCAGCAGTTTATACGGGGAGTACGAGCAGTACTTC. V gene TRBV12-3 or TRBV12-4 combines with J gene TRBJ2-7; a possible D gene is TRBD2 (5 bases). This CDR3 region has 13 residues. V shed 2 bases and J shed 4 bases, with 9 bases lying between them.

This clonotype was observed at least ten times. The chain combines TRBV5-1 with TRBJ1-5; maybe TRBD1 (6 bases). The CDR3 is 15 amino acids. V was trimmed by 4 bases and J by 3 bases, leaving 14 bases between them. CDR1 and CDR2 from the germline V gene are SGHRS and YFSETQ. The CDR3 here is CASSTSGQSNQPQHF. DNA of the CDR3: TGCGCCAGCAGCACCTCCGGACAGTCCAATCAGCCCCAGCATTTT.

There are many counts of this clonotype. The gene calls are TRBV7-2 and TRBJ1-2, with 9 bases matching TRBD1. The CDR3 totals 15 residues. The V gene end was trimmed by 5 bases and the J gene end by 4 bases; junction bases not matched to a gene: 8. Germline values: CDR1 SGHTA, CDR2 FQGNSA. As DNA, the CDR3 is TGTGCCAGCAGCAAACGACAGGGGGAGGTCTATGGCTACACCTTC. Its protein is CASSKRQGEVYGYTF. Drawing the rest from reference TRBV7-2 and TRBJ1-2, the complete variable domain is GAGVSQSPSNKVTEKGKDVELRCDPISGHTALYWYRQSLGQGLEFLIYFQGNSAPDKSGLPSDRFSAERTGGSVSTLTIQRTQQEDSAVYLCASSKRQGEVYGYTFGSGTRLTVV.

Many counts were recorded for this clonotype. V usage is TRBV5-1 and J usage is TRBJ2-1; 8 bases are shared with TRBD1. The CDR3 runs 15 residues. CDR1 is SGHRS, CDR2 YFSETQ, per germline. Germline trimming cut 4 bases from V and 9 bases from J; bases unmatched to any gene: 12. The CDR3 bases are TGCGCCAGCAGCAAGGGGGACAGGTGGTGGGGTGAGCAGTTCTTC. As protein: CASSKGDRWWGEQFF.

The table lists this clonotype with many counts. The V call is TRBV21-1, the J call TRBJ2-7. TRBV21-1 is a listed pseudogene. The CDR3 is made up of 15 amino acids. The chain's CDR3 is CASSRGPAPSYEQYF. The CDR3 DNA follows: TGTGCCAGCAGCAGGGGTCCAGCTCCATCCTACGAGCAGTACTTC.

This clonotype was observed many times. The chain joins TRBV7-9 to TRBJ2-7, with D uncertain. This CDR3 is 12 amino acids long. With 5 bases removed from V and 6 bases from J, the gap between germline ends came to 11 bases. Looked up from germline, CDR1 is SEHNR and CDR2 is FQNEAQ (reference sequence). The CDR3: CASSVVPGEQYF. CDR3 nucleotides: TGTGCCAGCAGCGTCGTTCCGGGCGAGCAGTACTTC.

This clonotype was counted between two and nine times. V usage is TRBV12-3 or TRBV12-4 and J usage is TRBJ2-5, with 7 bases identical to TRBD1. V shed 1 base, J shed 2 bases, and the junction held 4 bases outside the gene matches. The CDR3 loop spans 15 amino acids. CDR3 amino acids: CASSLGQGDQETQYF. The CDR3 coding sequence is TGTGCCAGCAGTTTAGGGCAGGGGGATCAAGAGACCCAGTACTTC.

This clonotype occurred a few times. This chain links TRBV12-3 or TRBV12-4 with TRBJ2-7; D may be TRBD1 or TRBD2 (5 bases each). The CDR3 contains 14 residues. V was cut by 3 bases and J by 1 base, with 10 bases left in between. CDR3 sequence (DNA): TGTGCCAGCAGTTTTTCGGGACGGTCCTACGAGCAGTACGTC. Translating gives CASSFSGRSYEQYV.

The chain joins TRBV11-3 to TRBJ1-1; D remains unclear. V lost 1 base, J lost 4 bases, and 13 bases lay in between. The germline CDR1 and CDR2 sequences are SGHNT and YENEEA. CDR3 length: 15 amino acids. CDR3 DNA: TGTGCCAGCAGCTTAGGAGCGGGTGATGGCACTGAAGCTTTCTTT. Amino acid sequence: CASSLGAGDGTEAFF.

The CDR3 sequence: CASSPLGRGITGELFF. The CDR3 DNA is TGTGCCAGCAGCCCCCTGGGCAGGGGGATCACCGGGGAGCTGTTTTTT. V is TRBV3-1 and J is TRBJ2-2; the match to TRBD1 covers 7 bases. V lost 4 bases and J lost 4; bases outside the gene matches: 9. The CDR3 has 16 residues. CDR1 and CDR2 from the germline V gene are LGHDT and YNNKEL (reference sequence).

This clonotype was seen more than once but under ten times. The V and J genes are TRBV3-1 and TRBJ2-1; 9 positions agree with TRBD2. The CDR3 consists of 18 residues. Trimming took 1 base from V and 0 from J; bases not matched to a gene: 7. The germline gives CDR1 LGHDT, CDR2 YNNKEL (reference sequence). The CDR3 nucleotides read TGTGCCAGCAGCCAAGTGCTAGCGGGATTAAGCTCCTACAATGAGCAGTTCTTC. It encodes CASSQVLAGLSSYNEQFF.

The V gene is TRBV18, the J gene TRBJ2-3, with 11 bases identical to TRBD2. Germline-derived CDR1 and CDR2 are KGHSH and LQKENI. The ends lost 3 bases at V and 2 bases at J; junction bases unmatched: 7. CDR3 length: 17 amino acids. The CDR3 DNA follows: TGTGCCAGCTCACCCAAGGGACTAGCGGCCAACACAGATACGCAGTATTTT. This sequence encodes CASSPKGLAANTDTQYF. Looking up the rest from reference TRBV18 and TRBJ2-3 gives the full variable domain: NAGVMQNPRHLVRRRGQEARLRCSPMKGHSHVYWYRQLPEEGLKFMVYLQKENIIDESGMPKERFSAEFPKEGPSILRIQQVVRGDSAAYFCASSPKGLAANTDTQYFGPGTRLTVL.

This clonotype was seen many times. The chain has TRBV7-2 and TRBJ2-2; maybe TRBD2 (6 bases). CDR1 SGHTA and CDR2 FQGNSA come from the germline V gene. V shed 3 bases and J shed 4 bases, with 12 bases lying between them. There are 15 residues in the CDR3. The DNA of the CDR3 is TGTGCCAGCAGCTTTAGTCAGGGAGGCACCGGGGAGCTGTTTTTT. Its protein product is CASSFSQGGTGELFF.

The chain recombines TRBV11-2 with TRBJ2-3, with 8 bases aligning to TRBD2. Germline V gene lookup returns CDR1 SGHAT and CDR2 FQNNGV. This CDR3 has 14 residues. J gave up 4 bases and V 5 bases, and 5 bases lay outside the gene matches. The CDR3 sequence is CASSISGGADTQYF. CDR3 nucleotide sequence: TGTGCCAGCAGCATCTCGGGGGGGGCAGATACGCAGTATTTT. Full variable domain (remainder filled in from reference TRBV11-2 and TRBJ2-3): EAGVAQSPRYKIIEKRQSVAFWCNPISGHATLYWYQQILGQGPKLLIQFQNNGVVDDSQLPKDRFSAERLKGVDSTLKIQPAKLEDSAVYLCASSISGGADTQYFGPGTRLTVL.

This clonotype was detected ten times or more. This chain joins TRBV6-1 and TRBJ2-2, with TRBD2 identical over 7 bases. Germline V gives CDR1 MNHNS, CDR2 SASEGT. The CDR3 runs to 14 residues. Trimming took 6 bases from V and 7 from J; bases not matched to a gene: 8. The CDR3: CASSLRGGGGELFF. CDR3 DNA: TGTGCCAGCAGCCTACGGGGCGGGGGCGGGGAGCTGTTTTTT.

This clonotype was seen at least ten times. The V call is TRBV5-1, the J call TRBJ2-5; possible D gene TRBD2, 6 bases. Germline V CDR1 and CDR2: SGHRS, YFSETQ. There are 13 residues in the CDR3. V was clipped by 3 bases and J by 4 bases, with 10 bases between them. CDR3 DNA sequence: TGCGCCAGCAGCTCGGGAGTCCGAGAGACCCAGTACTTC. Translation: CASSSGVRETQYF.

Ten or more counts support this clonotype. The chain has TRBV12-3 or TRBV12-4 and TRBJ1-1; D not resolved. Trimming cost V 4 bases and J 0 bases, with 6 bases left between them. The CDR3 has 13 amino acids. The CDR3 sequence: CASSSLLNTEAFF. The CDR3 coding sequence is TGTGCCAGCAGTTCGCTATTGAACACTGAAGCTTTCTTT.